Many counts were recorded for the clone carrying this T cell receptor beta chain. Specified time point: pre-sensitization, week 0. Stated treatment: therapeutic diphenylcyclopropenone sensitization with weekly scalp DPC. This entry is derived from a study of human T cells and chemical hapten exposure. Overall study: Patients' scalps got diphenylcyclopropenone weekly throughout the approximately 26-week study. Alopecia areata, totalis and universalis patients, mostly female, were included.

TCRdb itself ran the RACE reads through MiXCR, one entry per CDR3 protein. The sample includes approximately 90,000 distinct CDR3 sequences, 7.5% to 9.5% seen only once; the top ten take about 2.5%. Trimming took 1 base from V and 4 from J, leaving 13 bases between them. This CDR3 contains 14 residues. Germline lookup yields CDR1 SQVTM and CDR2 ANQGSEA. The rearrangement links TRBV29-1 to TRBJ1-2, with D tentatively TRBD1 (5 bases). The sample here was whole blood, taken in connection with sensitization to the hapten diphenylcyclopropenone (DPC). This sequence originates from a man aged 35-49 years with alopecia areata. Some clones in this sample may be carry-over from other donors' samples. CDR3 protein: CSVEGTGGFYGYTF. CDR3 sequence (DNA): TGCAGCGTTGAAGGGACGGGGGGGTTCTATGGCTACACCTTC.